This T cell receptor (beta chain) was profiled in a study of CD8 T cells in ankylosing spondylitis (dated by TCRdb to 2016 to 2017). Background on the whole study: To find TCR variants linked to disease, the study profiled T cell receptor beta repertoires in ankylosing spondylitis patients and healthy donors. In total, the full study cohort was made up of roughly 110 healthy donors and more than 20 ankylosing spondylitis patients. Samples of peripheral blood were taken, and for ankylosing spondylitis patients, synovial fluid was collected as well. Results the study describes overall, beyond this receptor: According to the report, matched synovial fluid samples from ankylosing spondylitis patients were significantly enriched for the disease-linked clones. Blood from ankylosing spondylitis patients appeared to be characterized by a TCR beta motif made up of seven or eight highly homologous amino acid variants. Some motif variants had previously been reported in the synovial fluid and blood of reactive arthritis patients, which suggests shared mechanisms of disease initiation. The disease-linked clones had a CD8+ phenotype and were found at relatively low frequencies in peripheral blood.

A word on this clonotype: It has no known antigen specificity. It has no much larger one-base neighbor in the sample; base qualities were not kept.

This sample was sequenced with an Illumina HiSeq 2500. Quantitative 5'-RACE with molecular barcodes was used to prepare TCR beta libraries. As for the authors' bioinformatics: Disease-linked TCR variants were identified with a new computational method built on a probabilistic model of VDJ rearrangement. In-frame beta chains were kept once TCRdb had trimmed the public reads at Q25 with fastp and called clones with MiXCR. Every CDR3 protein is listed once, alongside the most common genes and DNA of its rows. None of the V and J calls come from the authors' own analysis; TCRdb made them. Counted in this sample were about 360,000 distinct CDR3 sequences; around 20% of them appeared once. The ten largest clonotypes hold over 10% of the sample. The origin of this receptor is a male donor with ankylosing spondylitis or in good health (not recorded which). The sample taken for sequencing was blood, either unsorted or a sorted T cell fraction (not recorded which).

The CDR3 is CASTPSGRRGTDTQYF. The nucleotides read TGTGCCAGCACCCCATCGGGACGGCGAGGCACAGATACGCAGTATTTT. Recombination linked TRBV2 to TRBJ2-3; the D gene is perhaps TRBD1 or TRBD2, each of them matching over 5 bases. V drops 7 bases and J drops 1 base, leaving 18 bases in between. CDR1 and CDR2 (SNHLY, FYNNEI) derive from the germline V gene. The CDR3 starts with the cysteine, ends with the phenylalanine, and has 16 residues. The retained sequence is limited to the CDR3, 48 bases, with the frame set at the first base.